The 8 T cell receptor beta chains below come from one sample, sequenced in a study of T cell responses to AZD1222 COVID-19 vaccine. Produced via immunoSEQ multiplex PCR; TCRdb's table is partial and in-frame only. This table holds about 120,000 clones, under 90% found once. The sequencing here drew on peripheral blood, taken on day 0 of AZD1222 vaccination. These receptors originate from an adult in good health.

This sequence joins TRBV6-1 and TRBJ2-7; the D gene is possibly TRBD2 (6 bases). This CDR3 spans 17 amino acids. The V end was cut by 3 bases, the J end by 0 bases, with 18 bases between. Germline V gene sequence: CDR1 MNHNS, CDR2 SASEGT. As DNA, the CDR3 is TGTGCCAGCAGTGACGGCTTTAGCGGAAAGAGCTCCTACGAGCAGTACTTC. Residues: CASSDGFSGKSSYEQYF.

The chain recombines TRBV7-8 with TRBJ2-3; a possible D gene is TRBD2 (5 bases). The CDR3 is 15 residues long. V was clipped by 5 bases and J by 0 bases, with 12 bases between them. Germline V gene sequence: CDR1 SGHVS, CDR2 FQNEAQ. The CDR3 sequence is CASSLAGRSTDTQYF. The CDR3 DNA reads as TGTGCCAGCAGCCTGGCGGGCCGTAGCACAGATACGCAGTATTTT.

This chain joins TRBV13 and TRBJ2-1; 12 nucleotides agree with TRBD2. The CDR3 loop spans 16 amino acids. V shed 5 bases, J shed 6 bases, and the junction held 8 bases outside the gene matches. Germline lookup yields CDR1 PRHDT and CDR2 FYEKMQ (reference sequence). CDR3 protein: CASSTLAGGAPNEQFF. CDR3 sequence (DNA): TGTGCCAGCAGCACCCTAGCGGGGGGGGCCCCCAATGAGCAGTTCTTC.

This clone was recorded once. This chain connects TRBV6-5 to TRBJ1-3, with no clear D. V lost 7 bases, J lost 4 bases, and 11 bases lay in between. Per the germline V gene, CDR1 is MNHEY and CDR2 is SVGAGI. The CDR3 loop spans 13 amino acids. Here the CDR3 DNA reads TGTGCCAGCAACTGGACGGGGGGAAACACCATATATTTT. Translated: CASNWTGGNTIYF.

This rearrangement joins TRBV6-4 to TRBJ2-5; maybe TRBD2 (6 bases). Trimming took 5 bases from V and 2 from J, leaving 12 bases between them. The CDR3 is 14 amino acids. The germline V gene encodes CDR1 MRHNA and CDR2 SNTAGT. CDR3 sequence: CASSPRAGQETQYF. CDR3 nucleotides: TGTGCCAGCAGTCCCAGGGCGGGGCAAGAGACCCAGTACTTC.

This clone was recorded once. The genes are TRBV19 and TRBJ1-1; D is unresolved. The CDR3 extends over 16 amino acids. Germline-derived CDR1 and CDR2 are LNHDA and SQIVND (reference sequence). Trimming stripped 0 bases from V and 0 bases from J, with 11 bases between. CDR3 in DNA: TGTGCCAGTAGTATAGATCCCGGGAAATTGAACACTGAAGCTTTCTTT. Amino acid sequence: CASSIDPGKLNTEAFF.

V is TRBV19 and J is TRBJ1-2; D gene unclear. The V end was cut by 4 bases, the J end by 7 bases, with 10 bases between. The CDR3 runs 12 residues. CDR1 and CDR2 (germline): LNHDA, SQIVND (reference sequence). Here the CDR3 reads CASSKEGTGYTF. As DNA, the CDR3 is TGTGCCAGTAGTAAAGAAGGCACTGGCTACACCTTC.

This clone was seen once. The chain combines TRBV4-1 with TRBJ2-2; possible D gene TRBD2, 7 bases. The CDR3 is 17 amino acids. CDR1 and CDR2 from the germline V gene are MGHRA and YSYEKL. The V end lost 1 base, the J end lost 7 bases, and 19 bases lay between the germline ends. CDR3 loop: CASSQAVHGGRGGELFF. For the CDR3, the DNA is TGCGCCAGCAGCCAAGCGGTTCACGGGGGGCGAGGCGGGGAGCTGTTTTTT.